This passage covers 21 T cell receptor beta chains from one sample sequenced in a study of T cells in Graves' hyperthyroidism and ophthalmopathy. There were TCR beta CDR3 regions amplified from RNA transcripts. During a first-round RT-PCR of the TCR CDR3, the HTBI primer set was used. TCRdb re-derived calls from the multiplex PCR reads in MiXCR, one entry per CDR3 protein. The data hold fewer than 600,000 distinct CDR3 sequences, with approximately 15% observed a single time. Sequenced: blood. Source of these receptors: a woman in her 40s with Graves' hyperthyroidism.

This clonotype has a count of ten or more. This chain uses TRBV9 with TRBJ2-1, with 8 positions matching TRBD2. Germline-derived CDR1 and CDR2 are SGDLS and YYNGEE. This CDR3 is 19 amino acids long. V lost 4 bases and J lost 6; bases outside the gene matches: 21. This CDR3 reads CASSPQAGAGGRGGNEQFF. In DNA form, the CDR3 reads TGTGCCAGCAGCCCCCAAGCGGGAGCAGGTGGACGCGGGGGCAATGAGCAGTTCTTC.

With respect to this clonotype: A much larger clone lies a single base off, so this may be a read error. In this CDR3 the conserved last residue, phenylalanine or tryptophan, is missing, so a read error is likely. The chain has TRBV18 and TRBJ2-3; D is unclear. V lost 3 bases to trimming and J lost 2 bases, with 9 bases between them. This CDR3 is built from 14 residues. Germline lookup yields CDR1 KGHSH and CDR2 LQKENI. The CDR3, as DNA: TGTGCCAGCTCACCGAAGGAAAACACAGATACGCAGTATCTT. This sequence encodes CASSPKENTDTQYL.

This clonotype turned up a few times. The CDR3 loop is CSHRLRDPYNEQFF. Written as DNA, the CDR3 is TGCAGTCACCGCCTGAGGGATCCCTACAATGAGCAGTTCTTC. This rearrangement joins TRBV20-1 to TRBJ2-1; TRBD2 might be the D (5 bases). The germline V gene has CDR1 DFQATT and CDR2 SNEGSKA (reference sequence). The CDR3 covers 14 residues. V shed 8 bases and J shed 2 bases, with 16 bases lying between them.

Comment on this clonotype: One end of the junction fails to match germline, which may point to a read error. The chain combines TRBV7-8 with TRBJ2-5; D not resolved. Germline V gives CDR1 SGHVS, CDR2 FQNEAQ. This CDR3 is built from 15 residues. The CDR3 DNA follows: TGCGCCAGCAGCTCCCGGCCTACTAACCAAGAGACCCAGTACTTC. Translated, it gives CASSSRPTNQETQYF.

This clonotype came up many times. The rearrangement joins TRBV20-1 to TRBJ2-7, with D perhaps TRBD1 or TRBD2 (5 bases each). This CDR3 has 13 amino acids. Germline lookup yields CDR1 DFQATT and CDR2 SNEGSKA (reference sequence). V lost 0 bases and J 5 bases, leaving 11 bases between the germline ends. CDR3 sequence (DNA): TGCAGTGCTAGAGATATTGGGGGTAACGAGCAGTACTTC. This codes for CSARDIGGNEQYF.

This clonotype was picked up a small number of times. J is TRBJ2-2 and V is TRBV2, with 11 nucleotides matching TRBD1. V dropped 7 bases and J dropped 6; count of bases not matched to a gene: 16. The germline V gene has CDR1 SNHLY and CDR2 FYNNEI. The CDR3 loop spans 18 amino acids. In DNA form, the CDR3 reads TGTGCCAGCATTCTTGCTTCCGGGACAGGGGGTTCCCCCGGGGAGCTGTTTTTT. It yields the protein CASILASGTGGSPGELFF.

This clonotype was counted ten times or more. The V and J genes are TRBV28 and TRBJ2-5, with TRBD1 as a possible D gene (6 bases). This CDR3 is built from 15 residues. The V and J ends lost 3 bases and 2 bases respectively, with 13 bases between them. Germline V gene data show CDR1 as MDHEN and CDR2 as SYDVKM. The CDR3 loop is CASSFPLGAQETQYF. CDR3 nucleotide sequence: TGTGCCAGCAGTTTCCCCCTGGGGGCACAAGAGACCCAGTACTTC.

In its sample, this clonotype was seen a few times. This chain links TRBV20-1 with TRBJ2-7; D is perhaps TRBD2 (5 bases). CDR3 length: 13 amino acids. The germline V gene encodes CDR1 DFQATT and CDR2 SNEGSKA (reference sequence). V was pared by 0 bases and J by 6 bases, with 12 bases between. This chain's CDR3 is CSARDPEGLEQYF. The CDR3 DNA follows: TGCAGTGCTAGAGATCCGGAAGGACTCGAGCAGTACTTC.

This clonotype was picked up many times. The chain links TRBV5-1 to TRBJ1-1; D call uncertain. This CDR3 has 13 residues. CDR1 is SGHRS, CDR2 YFSETQ, per germline. With 0 bases removed from V and 6 bases from J, the gap between germline ends came to 9 bases. The CDR3 DNA reads TGCGCCAGCAGCTTGGTAGCAACTGCTGAAGCTTTCTTT. This sequence encodes CASSLVATAEAFF. Filled out from reference TRBV5-1 and TRBJ1-1, the complete variable domain reads KAGVTQTPRYLIKTRGQQVTLSCSPISGHRSVSWYQQTPGQGLQFLFEYFSETQRNKGNFPGRFSGRQFSNSRSEMNVSTLELGDSALYLCASSLVATAEAFFGQGTRLTVV.

A few counts support this clonotype. The CDR3 reads CASSLSPNSEQYF. The CDR3 region has the DNA TGTGCCAGCAGTTTATCCCCCAACTCCGAGCAGTACTTC. The chain carries TRBV27 and TRBJ2-7, with unresolved D. Germline lookup yields CDR1 MNHEY and CDR2 SMNVEV (reference sequence). Trimming stripped 0 bases from V and 6 bases from J, with 9 bases between. This CDR3 contains 13 residues.

In this sample, this clonotype turned up once. A single base separates this from a much larger clone, so it may be a read error. The chain combines TRBV27 with TRBJ1-2; TRBD1 matches 9 bases. The V segment lost 1 base and the J segment 4 bases; nucleotides outside the gene matches: 7. CDR1 and CDR2 from the germline V gene are MNHEY and SMNVEV (reference sequence). The CDR3 is made up of 16 amino acids. The CDR3 region has the DNA TGTGCCAGCAGTTTATACGGGACAGGGCGGCTCTATGGCTACACCTTC. This encodes CASSLYGTGRLYGYTF.

At least ten counts were recorded for this clonotype. The chain joins TRBV12-3 or TRBV12-4 to TRBJ2-1; D ambiguous. The CDR3 covers 14 residues. V lost 0 bases and J lost 8, with 11 bases in between. CDR3 protein: CASSLALLNHEQFF. CDR3 bases: TGTGCCAGCAGTTTAGCTCTCCTAAACCATGAGCAGTTCTTC.

This clonotype occurred many times. V is TRBV2 and J is TRBJ2-7; no clear D. The CDR3 consists of 11 residues. Looked up from germline, CDR1 is SNHLY and CDR2 is FYNNEI. Trimming pared 8 bases from V and 0 bases from J, leaving 5 bases between. The CDR3, as DNA: TGTGCCAGCCTCAGCTCCTACGAGCAGTACTTC. This gives the protein CASLSSYEQYF.

This clonotype came up many times. This chain links TRBV29-1 with TRBJ2-1; 9 bases fit TRBD1. The CDR3 extends over 14 amino acids. The trim removed 5 bases at V and 7 bases at J, leaving 9 bases unmatched. CDR1 is SQVTM, CDR2 ANQGSEA, per germline. The CDR3 DNA is TGCAGCGTTCGTGAGACAGGGGGAGGGAATGAGCAGTTCTTC. This gives the protein CSVRETGGGNEQFF.

The chain couples TRBV14 to TRBJ1-1, with D uncertain. V shed 0 bases and J shed 11 bases, with 10 bases lying between them. The CDR3 sequence is 12 residues long. Germline V CDR1 and CDR2: SGHDN, FVKESK. CDR3 sequence reads: CASSQDRGGAFF. The CDR3 nucleotides read TGTGCCAGCAGCCAAGATAGAGGAGGGGCTTTCTTT.

This clonotype was detected only a few times. This chain joins TRBV20-1 and TRBJ2-1; D is perhaps TRBD1 (8 bases). CDR3 length equals 15 residues. Trimming removed 5 bases at V and 8 bases at J, with 22 bases between. Germline values: CDR1 DFQATT, CDR2 SNEGSKA (reference sequence). The CDR3 protein is CSAYPAGTGLYEQFF. DNA of the CDR3: TGCAGTGCTTATCCAGCGGGGACAGGCTTGTATGAGCAGTTCTTC.

This clonotype was seen ten or more times. This chain links TRBV7-6 with TRBJ2-1, with 11 bases aligning to TRBD2. The V gene end was trimmed by 3 bases and the J gene end by 5 bases; junction bases not matched to a gene: 3. This CDR3 has 15 amino acids. Germline CDR1 and CDR2: SGHVS and FNYEAQ. CDR3 sequence: CASSFTSGRNNEQFF. The CDR3 DNA is TGTGCCAGCAGCTTTACTAGCGGGAGAAACAATGAGCAGTTCTTC.

This clonotype was observed many times. CDR3 protein: CASSPRRVISYEQYF. The DNA for the CDR3 is TGTGCCAGCAGCCCCAGGAGGGTGATCTCCTACGAGCAGTACTTC. The J gene is TRBJ2-7, the V gene TRBV11-1, with D possibly being TRBD2 (6 bases). Between the trimmed V and J ends, which lost 5 bases and 0 bases, there was a span of 14 bases. CDR1 is SGHAT, CDR2 FQDESV, per germline (reference sequence). The CDR3 spans 15 residues.

This clonotype was observed at least ten times. The chain links TRBV7-9 to TRBJ1-1, with 7 bases fitting TRBD1. This CDR3 is built from 14 residues. The V and J ends lost 5 bases and 5 bases, in that order; junction bases with no gene match: 8. Germline CDR1 and CDR2: SEHNR and FQNEAQ (reference sequence). DNA of the CDR3: TGTGCCAGCAGCCCCCTCGACAGGGAAACTGAAGCTTTCTTT. The encoded protein is CASSPLDRETEAFF.

This chain uses TRBV19 with TRBJ2-1; unclear D gene. V was shortened by 3 bases and J by 2 bases, with 11 bases between the two germline ends. CDR1 LNHDA and CDR2 SQIVND come from the germline V gene (reference sequence). The CDR3 is 15 amino acids. CDR3 DNA: TGTGCCAGTAGTATTTGGGATTCGACCTACAATGAGCAGTTCTTC. It specifies CASSIWDSTYNEQFF.

This clonotype was counted many times. For the CDR3, the DNA is TGTGCCAGCAGTACGGGACAGGGAGGAACAGATACGCAGTATTTT. Amino acids: CASSTGQGGTDTQYF. This chain joins TRBV6-1 and TRBJ2-3; 9 bases fit TRBD1. This CDR3 is 15 amino acids long. V dropped 5 bases and J dropped 3; count of bases not matched to a gene: 6. CDR1 is MNHNS and CDR2 is SASEGT in the germline V gene.